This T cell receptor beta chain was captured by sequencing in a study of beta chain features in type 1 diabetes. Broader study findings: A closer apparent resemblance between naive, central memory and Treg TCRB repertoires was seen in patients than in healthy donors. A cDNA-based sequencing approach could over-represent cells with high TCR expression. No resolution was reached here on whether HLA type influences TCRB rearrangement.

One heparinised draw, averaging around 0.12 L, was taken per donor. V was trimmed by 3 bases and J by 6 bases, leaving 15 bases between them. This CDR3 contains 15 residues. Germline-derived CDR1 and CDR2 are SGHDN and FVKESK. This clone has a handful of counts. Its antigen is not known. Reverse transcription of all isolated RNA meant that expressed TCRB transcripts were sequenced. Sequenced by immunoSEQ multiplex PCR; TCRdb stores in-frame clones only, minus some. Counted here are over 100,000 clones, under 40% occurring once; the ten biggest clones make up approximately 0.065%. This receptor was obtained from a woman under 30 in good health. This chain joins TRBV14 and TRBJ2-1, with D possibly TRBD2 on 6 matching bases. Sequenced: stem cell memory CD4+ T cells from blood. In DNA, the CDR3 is TGTGCCAGCAGCCAGACGGGAGCCCCACTCAATGAGCAGTTCTTC. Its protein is CASSQTGAPLNEQFF.